A selection of T cell receptor beta chains follows, all from one sample in a study of shared clonotypes between healthy human individuals. The repertoire was sequenced with immunoSEQ multiplex PCR; TCRdb's copy has only in-frame clones and lacks some. Among about 1,800,000 clones listed, about 95% were seen once. Sequencing input: naive CD8+ T cells sorted from blood. These receptor sequences come from a young man in good health. Each CDR3 is given with its conserved first and last residue. D genes are given only for firm matches. The size entry is marked missing in some rows and otherwise reads once, few, many or a size class.

size	V	D	J	CDR3	DNA
NA	TRBV4-1	NA	TRBJ1-5	CASSQVPGGSNQPQHF	TGCGCCAGCAGCCAAGTTCCAGGAGGAAGCAATCAGCCCCAGCATTTT
NA	TRBV28	NA	TRBJ1-1	CASSFRTVTEAFF	TGTGCCAGCAGTTTTAGGACAGTGACGGAAGCTTTCTTT
NA	TRBV7-9	NA	TRBJ1-4	CASSLASAGDPTNEKLFF	TGTGCCAGCAGCTTAGCGTCGGCAGGGGATCCAACTAATGAAAAACTGTTTTTT
NA	TRBV28	TRBD1	TRBJ1-5	CASVGDSINQPQHF	TGTGCCAGCGTCGGGGACAGTATTAATCAGCCCCAGCATTTT
NA	TRBV4-1	NA	TRBJ2-7	CASSQFAGSPEQYF	TGCGCCAGCAGCCAATTCGCGGGCTCCCCCGAGCAGTACTTC
NA	TRBV5-1	NA	TRBJ2-3	CASSLEAGDRTDTQYF	TGCGCCAGCAGCTTGGAAGCAGGGGATCGAACAGATACGCAGTATTTT
NA	TRBV5-6	TRBD2	TRBJ2-3	CASRLWASGGSTDTQYF	TGTGCCAGCAGGCTGTGGGCTAGCGGGGGATCGACAGATACGCAGTATTTT
NA	TRBV4-1	TRBD2	TRBJ2-2	CASSGGLASGELFF	TGCGCCAGCAGCGGCGGACTAGCTTCCGGGGAGCTGTTTTTT
NA	TRBV9	NA	TRBJ2-7	CASSVGGTAGYEQYF	TGTGCCAGCAGCGTAGGGGGGACTGCCGGGTACGAGCAGTACTTC
once	TRBV6-1	TRBD1	TRBJ2-2	CASSEGHRGSGELFF	TGTGCCAGCAGTGAAGGTCACAGGGGGTCCGGGGAGCTGTTTTTT
NA	TRBV7-2	TRBD1	TRBJ2-7	CASSPTGAEQYF	TGTGCCAGCAGCCCGACAGGGGCCGAGCAGTACTTC
NA	TRBV30	NA	TRBJ2-1	CAWSVFGGEQFF	TGTGCCTGGAGTGTATTTGGGGGCGAGCAGTTCTTC
few	TRBV16	NA	TRBJ1-6	CASSLGPNSPLHF	TGTGCCAGCAGCCTAGGACCCAATTCACCCCTCCACTTT
once	TRBV25-1	NA	TRBJ1-2	CASSDFAGVGYTF	TGTGCCAGCAGTGATTTTGCCGGCGTGGGCTACACCTTC
NA	TRBV5-6	TRBD1	TRBJ2-7	CASRGGTGDSYEQYF	TGTGCCAGCAGGGGCGGGACAGGGGACTCCTACGAGCAGTACTTC
NA	TRBV10-3	NA	TRBJ2-7	CAIRAPGGNEQYF	TGTGCCATCAGGGCCCCGGGTGGGAACGAGCAGTACTTC
NA	TRBV20-1	NA	TRBJ2-3	CSARVTDTQYF	TGCAGTGCTAGAGTCACAGATACGCAGTATTTT
NA	TRBV5-1	NA	TRBJ2-1	CASSSQEDEQFF	TGCGCCAGCAGCTCACAAGAGGATGAGCAGTTCTTC
NA	TRBV5-6	TRBD1	TRBJ1-4	CASTRMTGANEKLFF	TGTGCCAGCACGAGAATGACAGGGGCTAATGAAAAACTGTTTTTT
NA	TRBV4-1	TRBD1	TRBJ2-5	CASSHLDRGRGETQYF	TGCGCCAGCAGCCACCTGGACAGGGGGCGAGGAGAGACCCAGTACTTC
NA	TRBV27	NA	TRBJ2-1	CASSLNGYYNEQFF	TGTGCCAGCAGTTTAAACGGCTACTACAATGAGCAGTTCTTC
NA	TRBV28	TRBD1	TRBJ2-7	CASSWGQGDEQYF	TGTGCCAGCAGCTGGGGACAGGGCGACGAGCAGTACTTC
NA	TRBV6-5	NA	TRBJ2-5	CASSYMQAQETQYF	TGTGCCAGCAGTTACATGCAGGCGCAAGAGACCCAGTACTTC